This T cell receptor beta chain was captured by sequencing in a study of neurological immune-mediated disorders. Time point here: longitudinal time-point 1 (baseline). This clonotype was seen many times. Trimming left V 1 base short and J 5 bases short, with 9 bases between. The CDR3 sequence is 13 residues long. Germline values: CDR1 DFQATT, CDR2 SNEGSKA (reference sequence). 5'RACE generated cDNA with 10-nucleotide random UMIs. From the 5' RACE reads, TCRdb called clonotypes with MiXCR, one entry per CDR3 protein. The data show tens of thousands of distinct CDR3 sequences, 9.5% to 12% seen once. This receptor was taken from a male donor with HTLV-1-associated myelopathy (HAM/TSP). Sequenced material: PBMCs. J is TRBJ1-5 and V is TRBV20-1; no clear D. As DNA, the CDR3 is TGCAGTGCTAGAGTCAGACCTGATCAGCCCCAGCATTTT. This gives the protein CSARVRPDQPQHF.